One TCR beta chain is described in this entry. The data originate from a study of OX40 agonist ivuxolimab in advanced cancers. Whole-study context: Patients in dose escalation had liver, melanoma, kidney or head and neck cancers.

V lost 1 base, J lost 1 base, and 11 bases lay in between. The CDR3 is made up of 15 amino acids. Germline V gene sequence: CDR1 SGHNT, CDR2 YYREEE (reference sequence). TCRdb's copy holds only in-frame clones and misses some; the assay was immunoSEQ multiplex PCR. The sample has approximately 89,000 clones; approximately 91% are singletons. The sample in question was CD4+ or CD8+ T cells sorted from blood, obtained in a trial of the OX40 agonist ivuxolimab. This sequence joins TRBV5-4 and TRBJ1-1; tentative D call: TRBD1 (5 bases). This TCR came from an adult with an advanced solid tumor such as melanoma, head and neck, liver or kidney cancer. The CDR3: CASSLKGRGNTEAFF. The CDR3 DNA follows: TGTGCCAGCAGCTTGAAGGGGCGCGGGAACACTGAAGCTTTCTTT. The entire variable domain, with the rest obtained from reference TRBV5-4 and TRBJ1-1, is as follows: ETGVTQSPTHLIKTRGQQVTLRCSSQSGHNTVSWYQQALGQGPQFIFQYYREEENGRGNFPPRFSGLQFPNYSSELNVNALELDDSALYLCASSLKGRGNTEAFFGQGTRLTVV.